This TCR beta chain was recorded in a study of regulatory T cells in long-lasting Graves disease. CDR3 regions were amplified by Arm-PCR using iRepertoire HTBI primers to build TCR beta libraries. One entry per CDR3 protein results from TCRdb running MiXCR on the multiplex PCR reads. The data show some 370,000 distinct CDR3 sequences, roughly 10% seen once. This clonotype was recorded many times. Time point denoted: newly diagnosed GD, antithyroid drugs for less than 3 months. RNA from PBMCs was the source of the TCR library. Germline V gene sequence: CDR1 SGHRS, CDR2 YFSETQ. The CDR3 is 13 amino acids. The V and J ends lost 5 bases and 0 bases respectively, with 8 bases between them. This sample was shared with a second study, whose subject was T cells in Graves' hyperthyroidism and ophthalmopathy. This second study notes: The model predicted ophthalmopathy a median approximately 6.3 months before onset.

This material consisted of peripheral blood mononuclear cells (PBMCs), taken at new diagnosis, from a patient treated with antithyroid drugs. The sequence came from a woman aged 18-29 years with Graves disease. The chain joins TRBV5-1 to TRBJ1-1; D might be TRBD1 (6 bases). CDR3 in DNA: TGCGCCAGCAGGCGGACAGTGAACACTGAAGCTTTCTTT. This sequence encodes CASRRTVNTEAFF.